The rows below give T cell receptor beta chains drawn from one sample of a study of response to subunit inactivated influenza vaccine. TCRdb re-derived calls from the RT-PCR reads in MiXCR, one entry per CDR3 protein. The sample holds 500,000 to 600,000 distinct CDR3 sequences, 7.5% to 8.5% seen once. The material sequenced was PBMCs from blood, taken roughly 24 months after vaccination. These receptors came from a man aged 45 to 75 who received an inactivated influenza vaccine. Each CDR3 is given with its conserved first and last residue. Where a row states a size, it is once, few, many or the class of an expanded clone; other rows omit it.

V: TRBV29-1
size: few
J: TRBJ2-3
CDR3: CSLFDSTDTQYF

V: TRBV4-3
size: .
J: TRBJ1-1
CDR3: CASSQDRRDTGVAFF

V: TRBV4-3
size: .
J: TRBJ2-7
CDR3: CASSQASGPFYEQYF

V: TRBV3-1
size: few
J: TRBJ2-5
CDR3: CASSAGQETQYF

V: TRBV9
size: many
J: TRBJ1-1
CDR3: CASSVGPSAMNTEAFF

V: TRBV5-1
size: few
J: TRBJ1-1
CDR3: CASSLDLRGPNTEAFF

V: TRBV6-1
size: many
J: TRBJ1-2
CDR3: CASSERDGLGGYTF

V: TRBV7-2
size: .
J: TRBJ1-6
CDR3: CASSRRQGADSPLHF

V: TRBV9
size: .
J: TRBJ2-7
CDR3: CASSVGGGPTYEQYF

V: TRBV7-2
size: few
J: TRBJ2-3
CDR3: CASSLASLMGGTDTQYF

V: TRBV6-1
size: .
J: TRBJ1-4
CDR3: CASWAGTGGEKLFF

V: TRBV9
size: .
J: TRBJ2-3
CDR3: CASSGSPTDTQYF

V: TRBV27
size: few
J: TRBJ2-5
CDR3: CASSLSLAGWGETQYF

V: TRBV12-3/TRBV12-4
size: many
J: TRBJ1-1
CDR3: CASRLLSEAFF

V: TRBV2
size: .
J: TRBJ2-4
CDR3: CASRTGQGRGKNIQYF

V: TRBV27
size: .
J: TRBJ1-2
CDR3: CASTPASRGHYGYTF

V: TRBV5-1
size: many
J: TRBJ2-3
CDR3: CASRAQPSTDTQYF

V: TRBV10-3
size: few
J: TRBJ2-5
CDR3: CAISKVGGGSGKIETQYF

V: TRBV12-3/TRBV12-4
size: few
J: TRBJ2-7
CDR3: CASSKDSGAARNSYEQYF

V: TRBV6-2/TRBV6-3
size: many
J: TRBJ2-5
CDR3: CASTQGGETQYF

V: TRBV11-2
size: many
J: TRBJ1-2
CDR3: CASSLVRGASRGLITNYGYTF

V: TRBV24-1
size: many
J: TRBJ2-1
CDR3: CATSDLYSSSYNEQFF

V: TRBV15
size: .
J: TRBJ2-1
CDR3: CATSRERTSSYNEQFF

V: TRBV6-2/TRBV6-3
size: .
J: TRBJ1-1
CDR3: CASSPPQISTEAFF

V: TRBV20-1
size: few
J: TRBJ1-1
CDR3: CSASQIQMNTEAFF

V: TRBV20-1
size: few
J: TRBJ2-3
CDR3: CSARDGAGVADTQYF

V: TRBV13
size: many
J: TRBJ2-7
CDR3: CASSLGSRLTYEQYF

V: TRBV5-1
size: many
J: TRBJ2-1
CDR3: CASSRGQYNEQFF

V: TRBV12-3/TRBV12-4
size: few
J: TRBJ1-5
CDR3: CASSLVGRGNQPQHF

V: TRBV28
size: .
J: TRBJ1-2
CDR3: CASSYDRVGGYTF

V: TRBV5-6
size: .
J: TRBJ2-5
CDR3: CASSLAMTRQETQYF

V: TRBV5-1
size: few
J: TRBJ2-2
CDR3: CASSVGDLAGGVPGELFF

V: TRBV7-2
size: .
J: TRBJ1-2
CDR3: CASSLAFGGTASNYGYTF

V: TRBV9
size: few
J: TRBJ2-5
CDR3: CASSVGASGGVETQYF

V: TRBV5-1
size: few
J: TRBJ1-1
CDR3: CASSGNGQGLTEAFF

V: TRBV3-1
size: many
J: TRBJ2-7
CDR3: CASSQGHEQYF

V: TRBV6-2/TRBV6-3
size: few
J: TRBJ2-7
CDR3: CASSYGPPSYEQYF

V: TRBV29-1
size: few
J: TRBJ2-7
CDR3: CSVEDQAPGEQYF

V: TRBV4-2
size: few
J: TRBJ2-5
CDR3: CASSQDLAGQYQETQYF

V: TRBV29-1
size: .
J: TRBJ2-1
CDR3: CSVVGVEQFF

V: TRBV20-1
size: few
J: TRBJ2-7
CDR3: CSASGVERGNYEQYF

V: TRBV29-1
size: .
J: TRBJ2-1
CDR3: CSVEGRTSGDYNEQFF

V: TRBV18
size: .
J: TRBJ1-1
CDR3: CASSPPRGTGNTEAFF

V: TRBV7-2
size: .
J: TRBJ2-1
CDR3: CASSPSGLAGGEQFF

V: TRBV9
size: few
J: TRBJ2-1
CDR3: CASGGLAGVGEQFF

V: TRBV7-9
size: few
J: TRBJ2-7
CDR3: CASSARIQGGYEQYF

V: TRBV5-1
size: many
J: TRBJ1-2
CDR3: CASSLLGDGYTF

V: TRBV9
size: few
J: TRBJ2-5
CDR3: CASSVGSTRETQYF

V: TRBV14
size: .
J: TRBJ2-5
CDR3: CASSQVWHETQYF

V: TRBV20-1
size: few
J: TRBJ2-3
CDR3: CSARETIAGPSDTQYF

V: TRBV6-5
size: many
J: TRBJ2-1
CDR3: CASRGSYNEQFF

V: TRBV20-1
size: few
J: TRBJ1-5
CDR3: CSALAGTGGEGQPQHF